This is a list of T cell receptor beta chains from one sample in a study of T cell changes during pregnancy in multiple sclerosis. Using immunoSEQ multiplex PCR, the repertoire was profiled, and TCRdb retains in-frame clones only, with some absent. The data hold under 45,000 clones, with around 96% observed a single time. Sequences were derived from peripheral blood, sampled in the second trimester of pregnancy. These TCRs come from a female donor with multiple sclerosis, enrolled in a pregnancy study. Both conserved end residues are part of each CDR3. D genes are given only for firm matches.

V gene	D gene	J gene	CDR3 DNA	CDR3 protein
TRBV11-2	.	TRBJ2-1	TGTGCCAGCAGCTCGTATATCAGCTCCTACAATGAGCAGTTCTTC	CASSSYISSYNEQFF
TRBV19	TRBD2	TRBJ2-1	TGTGCCAGTAGTAAGGTAGGGACTAGCGGGAATGAGCAGTTCTTC	CASSKVGTSGNEQFF
TRBV4-2	.	TRBJ1-5	TGTGCCAGCAGCCAAGTAGTCGATAGCAATCAGCCCCAGCATTTT	CASSQVVDSNQPQHF
TRBV7-9	.	TRBJ1-2	TGTGCCAGCAGCCTCAGGGTAGGAGATTATGGCTACACCTTC	CASSLRVGDYGYTF
TRBV7-2	TRBD1	TRBJ1-2	TGTGCCAGCAGCTTAGTCCAGGGGGGCTATGGCTACACCTTC	CASSLVQGGYGYTF
TRBV5-1	.	TRBJ2-1	TGCGCCAGCAGCTTGGAGGGGGGGCTGATACATGAGCAGTTCTTC	CASSLEGGLIHEQFF
TRBV5-1	.	TRBJ2-5	TGCGCCAGCAGCCAGGCGGGTCAAGAGACCCAGTACTTC	CASSQAGQETQYF
TRBV29-1	TRBD1	TRBJ1-2	TGCAGCGTTGAAGTTTGGGACAGAGGCTATGGCTACACCTTC	CSVEVWDRGYGYTF
TRBV7-8	.	TRBJ2-3	TGTGCCAGCAGCTTGCCGACAAGAAGCACAGATACGCAGTATTTT	CASSLPTRSTDTQYF
TRBV4-3	.	TRBJ1-6	TGCGCCAGCAGCCGACTAACAGTCTCTCTCTCCTATAATTCACCCCTCCACTTT	CASSRLTVSLSYNSPLHF
TRBV2	.	TRBJ1-2	TGTGCCAGCAGTGAGGGGGGCTATGGCTACACCTTC	CASSEGGYGYTF
TRBV2	TRBD2	TRBJ2-1	TGTGCCAGCAGTGTTCTAGCGGGTACCCGGGAGCAGTTCTTC	CASSVLAGTREQFF
TRBV7-3	TRBD1	TRBJ2-7	TGTGCCAGCAGCTTTGAACCCGCCGGGACAGGGGGTTCCTACGAGCAGTACTTC	CASSFEPAGTGGSYEQYF
TRBV5-4	.	TRBJ2-1	TGTGCCAGCAGCCCTAATCTCAATGAGCAGTTCTTC	CASSPNLNEQFF
TRBV9	.	TRBJ2-7	TGTGCCAGCAGCCCCGACCCCGGACAGTCCTACGAGCAGTACTTC	CASSPDPGQSYEQYF
TRBV2	.	TRBJ2-7	TGTGCCAGCAGCCCAGACAGCCGGCGGTCCTACGAGCAGTACTTC	CASSPDSRRSYEQYF
TRBV2	TRBD1	TRBJ1-5	TGTGCCAGCAGTGTTCCGGGACAGGGGCGCGGGAGCAATCAGCCCCAGCATTTT	CASSVPGQGRGSNQPQHF
TRBV5-4	TRBD2	TRBJ2-3	TGTGCCAGCAGCTTGGGAAACCGGGGGGGCCGAGGAGATACGCAGTATTTT	CASSLGNRGGRGDTQYF
TRBV10-3	TRBD1	TRBJ1-2	TGTGCCATCAAACCCTTCCGCGACAGGGCAATTTCGGGTGGCTACACCTTC	CAIKPFRDRAISGGYTF